This TCR beta chain derives from a study of blood T cell repertoires in COVID-19. Germline CDR1 MDHEN, CDR2 SYDVKM. The CDR3 has 15 residues. V was shortened by 4 bases and J by 0 bases, with 12 bases between the two germline ends. The repertoire was sequenced with immunoSEQ multiplex PCR; TCRdb's copy has only in-frame clones and lacks some. Here the sample spans some 200,000 clones, about nine tenths being singletons. The chain uses TRBV28 and TRBJ1-1; a weak D match, TRBD1 (5 bases). The source material was peripheral blood. The TCR originated in a man between 65 and 79 years old with acute or convalescent COVID-19. For the CDR3, the DNA is TGTGCCAGCAGTTGGGAGGAGGACATGAACACTGAAGCTTTCTTT. It translates to CASSWEEDMNTEAFF.